This is a list of T cell receptor beta chains from one sample in a study of a mutant IDH1 vaccine in newly diagnosed glioma. Their antigens are not known. The repertoire was sequenced with immunoSEQ multiplex PCR; TCRdb's copy has only in-frame clones and lacks some. The data contain about 58,000 clones, around 80% of them seen just once; the ten biggest clones take up 7% to 8.5%. Sequenced material: PBMCs, taken from a glioma patient whose treatment included an IDH1 peptide vaccine. The receptors shown here come from a woman aged 50 to 60 with glioma. Both conserved end residues are part of each CDR3. A D gene is named only where the DNA matches it firmly. Not all rows give a size; the values are once, few, many and, for expanded clones, a class.

TRBJ2-3,.,TRBV10-2,.,CASSPNSPDFGTQYF,TGCGCCAGCAGTCCCAATTCTCCCGATTTCGGTACGCAGTATTTT
TRBJ1-2,TRBD1,TRBV9,.,CASSRTGDNYGYTF,TGTGCCAGCAGCCGTACAGGGGATAACTATGGCTACACCTTC
TRBJ2-6,.,TRBV28,.,CASRGGSGANVLTF,TGTGCCAGCAGGGGAGGTTCTGGGGCCAACGTCCTGACTTTC
TRBJ1-1,.,TRBV7-9,few,CASSLKENTEAFF,TGTGCCAGCAGCTTAAAGGAAAACACTGAAGCTTTCTTT
TRBJ1-1,.,TRBV6-1,.,CASSITQNTEAFF,TGTGCCAGCAGTATCACACAGAACACTGAAGCTTTCTTT
TRBJ2-1,.,TRBV14,.,CASSQTRIYNEQFF,TGTGCCAGCAGCCAAACACGGATCTACAATGAGCAGTTCTTC
TRBJ1-1,.,TRBV5-1,.,CASIVPGQEPLNTEAFF,TGCGCCAGCATCGTACCGGGACAAGAGCCATTGAACACTGAAGCTTTCTTT
TRBJ1-1,.,TRBV30,.,CAGGGGTTEAFF,TGTGCCGGGGGAGGGGGAACCACTGAAGCTTTCTTT
TRBJ1-3,.,TRBV18,.,CASSSSSGNTIYF,TGTGCCAGCTCCTCAAGCTCTGGAAACACCATATATTTT
TRBJ1-2,TRBD1,TRBV25-1,.,CASSTGQGSGNYGYTF,TGTGCCAGCAGTACTGGACAGGGGTCGGGAAACTATGGCTACACCTTC
TRBJ2-7,.,TRBV7-2,.,CASSPGQYYEQYF,TGTGCCAGCAGCCCCGGACAGTACTACGAGCAGTACTTC
TRBJ1-2,TRBD1,TRBV5-1,.,CASSISGGIGGYTF,TGCGCCAGCAGCATTTCAGGGGGGATAGGTGGCTACACCTTC